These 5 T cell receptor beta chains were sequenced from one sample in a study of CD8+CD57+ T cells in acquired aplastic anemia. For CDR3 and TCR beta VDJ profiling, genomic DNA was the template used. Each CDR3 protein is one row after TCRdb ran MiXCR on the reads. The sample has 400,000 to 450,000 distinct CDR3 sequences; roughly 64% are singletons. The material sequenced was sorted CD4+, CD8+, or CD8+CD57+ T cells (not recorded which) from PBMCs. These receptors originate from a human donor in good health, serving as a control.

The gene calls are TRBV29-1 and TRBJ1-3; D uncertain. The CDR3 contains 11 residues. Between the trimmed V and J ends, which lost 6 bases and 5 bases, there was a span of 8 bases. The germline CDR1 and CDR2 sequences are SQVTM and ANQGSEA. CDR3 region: CSVRERNTIYF. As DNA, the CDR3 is TGCAGCGTCCGGGAACGAAACACCATATATTTT.

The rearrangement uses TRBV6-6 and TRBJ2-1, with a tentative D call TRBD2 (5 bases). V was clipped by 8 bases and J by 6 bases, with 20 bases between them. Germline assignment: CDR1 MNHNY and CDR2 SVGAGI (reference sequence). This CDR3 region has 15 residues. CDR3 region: CASGKELVISNEQFF. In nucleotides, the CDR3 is TGTGCCAGCGGTAAAGAACTAGTCATATCCAATGAGCAGTTCTTC.

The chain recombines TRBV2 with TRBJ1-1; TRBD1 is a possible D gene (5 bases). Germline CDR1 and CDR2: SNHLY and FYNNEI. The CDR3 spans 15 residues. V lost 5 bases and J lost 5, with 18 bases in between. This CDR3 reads CASSLGLSPGTEAFF. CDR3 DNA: TGTGCCAGCAGTTTGGGACTCTCCCCCGGGACTGAAGCTTTCTTT.

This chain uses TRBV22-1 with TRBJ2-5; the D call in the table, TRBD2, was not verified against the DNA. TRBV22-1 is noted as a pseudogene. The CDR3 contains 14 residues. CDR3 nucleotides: TGTAGTTCAGGACCAGCTGACCAACAAGAGACCCAGTACTTC. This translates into CSSGPADQQETQYF.

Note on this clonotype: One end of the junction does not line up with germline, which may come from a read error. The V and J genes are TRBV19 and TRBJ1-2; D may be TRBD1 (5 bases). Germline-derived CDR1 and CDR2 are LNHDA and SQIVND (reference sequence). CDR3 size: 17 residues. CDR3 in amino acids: CASSGTGNQPQHFGDAF. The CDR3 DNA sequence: TGTGCCAGTAGCGGGACCGGTAATCAGCCCCAGCACTTTGGTGATGCCTTC.